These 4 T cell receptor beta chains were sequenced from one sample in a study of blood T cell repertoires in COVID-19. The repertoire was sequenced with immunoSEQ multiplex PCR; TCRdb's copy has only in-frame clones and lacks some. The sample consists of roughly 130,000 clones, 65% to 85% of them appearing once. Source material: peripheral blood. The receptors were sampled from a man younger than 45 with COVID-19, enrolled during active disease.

The CDR3 sequence: CASTLQPTGLEQFF. The CDR3 DNA reads TGCGCCAGCACCCTCCAACCCACGGGACTTGAGCAGTTCTTC. The V call is TRBV10-2, the J call TRBJ2-1, with a weak D call TRBD2 (6 bases). The germline V gene encodes CDR1 WSHSY and CDR2 SAAADI. The CDR3 is 14 amino acids. The V end was cut by 7 bases, the J end by 9 bases, with 19 bases between.

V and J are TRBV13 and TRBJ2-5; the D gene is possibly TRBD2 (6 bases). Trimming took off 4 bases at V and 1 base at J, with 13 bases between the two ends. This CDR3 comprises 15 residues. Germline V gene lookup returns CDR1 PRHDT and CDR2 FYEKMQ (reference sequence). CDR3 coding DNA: TGTGCCAGCAGCTCTCTCCAGGAGGGCCAAGAGACCCAGTACTTC. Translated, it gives CASSSLQEGQETQYF.

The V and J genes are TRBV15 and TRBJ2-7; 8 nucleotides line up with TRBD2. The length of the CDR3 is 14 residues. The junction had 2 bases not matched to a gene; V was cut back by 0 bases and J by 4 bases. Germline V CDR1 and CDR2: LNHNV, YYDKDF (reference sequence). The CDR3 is CATSREGLAYEQYF. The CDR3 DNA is TGTGCCACCAGCAGAGAAGGACTAGCATACGAGCAGTACTTC.

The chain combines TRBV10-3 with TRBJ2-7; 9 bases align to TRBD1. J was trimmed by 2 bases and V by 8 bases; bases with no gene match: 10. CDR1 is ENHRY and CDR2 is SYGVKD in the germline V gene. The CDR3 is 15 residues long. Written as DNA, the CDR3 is TGTGCCATCGCCCCCGGACAGGGGCTTACCTACGAGCAGTACTTC. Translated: CAIAPGQGLTYEQYF.